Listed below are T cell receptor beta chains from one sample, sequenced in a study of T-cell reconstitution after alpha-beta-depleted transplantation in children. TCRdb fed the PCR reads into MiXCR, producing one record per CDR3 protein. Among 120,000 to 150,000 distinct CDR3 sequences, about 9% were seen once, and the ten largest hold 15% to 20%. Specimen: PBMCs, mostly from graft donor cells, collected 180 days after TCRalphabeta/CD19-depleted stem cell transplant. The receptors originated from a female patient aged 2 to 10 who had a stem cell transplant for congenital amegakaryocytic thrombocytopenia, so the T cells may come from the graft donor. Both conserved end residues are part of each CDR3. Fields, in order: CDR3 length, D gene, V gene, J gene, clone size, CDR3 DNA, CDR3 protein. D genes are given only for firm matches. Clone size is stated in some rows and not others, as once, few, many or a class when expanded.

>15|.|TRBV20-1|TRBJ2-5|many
TGCAGTGCCCCACCCCAGACAAGGGGTCAAGAGACCCAGTACTTC
CSAPPQTRGQETQYF
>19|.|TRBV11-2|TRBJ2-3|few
TGTGCCAGCAGCTTAGAAGTTCCCGCAGGAACCCCTAGCACAGATACGCAGTATTTT
CASSLEVPAGTPSTDTQYF
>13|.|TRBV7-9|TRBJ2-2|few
TGTGCCAGCAGCTTAGTTCCGGCCGGGGAGCTGTTTTTT
CASSLVPAGELFF
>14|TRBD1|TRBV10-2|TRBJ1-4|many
TGCGCCAGCAGCGGGACAGGGGCTAACGAAAAACTGTTTTTT
CASSGTGANEKLFF
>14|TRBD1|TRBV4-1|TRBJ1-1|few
TGCGCCAGCAGCCGGGGACAGGAGAACACTGAAGCTTTCTTT
CASSRGQENTEAFF
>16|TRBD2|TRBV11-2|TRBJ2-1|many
TGTGCCAGCAGCTTAGATCTAGCGGGAGGGGGACATGAGCAGTTCTTC
CASSLDLAGGGHEQFF
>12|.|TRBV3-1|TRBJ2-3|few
TGTGCCAGCAGCCAAGGTCTAGATACGCAGTATTTT
CASSQGLDTQYF
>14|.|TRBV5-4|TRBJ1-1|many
TGTGCCAGCAGCTTAGGGGGTTATGCCACTGAAGCTTTCTTT
CASSLGGYATEAFF
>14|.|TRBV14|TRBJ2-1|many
TGTGCCAGCAGCGTTAGCGGAAGGTACAATGAGCAGTTCTTC
CASSVSGRYNEQFF
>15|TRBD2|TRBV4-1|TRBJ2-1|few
TGCGCCAGCAGCCGACGGGGGGGACATTCTGATGAGCAGTTCTTC
CASSRRGGHSDEQFF
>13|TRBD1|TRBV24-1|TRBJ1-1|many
TGTGCCACCAGTTTCTCCTACAGGGGCGCGGCTTTCTTT
CATSFSYRGAAFF
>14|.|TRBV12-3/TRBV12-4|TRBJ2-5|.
TGTGCCAGCAGTCCTCGGGCAGGGCAAGAGACCCAGTACTTT
CASSPRAGQETQYF
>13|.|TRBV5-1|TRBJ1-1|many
TGCGCCAGCAGCAAACAGGGCGCGAAGGTAGCTTTCTTT
CASSKQGAKVAFF
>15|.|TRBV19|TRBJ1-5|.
TGTGCCAGTAGTCCAAGTACAGGGCTCAATCAGCCCCAGCATTTT
CASSPSTGLNQPQHF
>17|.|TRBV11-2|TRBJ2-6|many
TGTGCCAGCAGCTTAGACAGGGGACTACCTGGGGCCAACGTCCTGACTTTC
CASSLDRGLPGANVLTF
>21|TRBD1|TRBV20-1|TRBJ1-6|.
TGCAGTGCCATAATCGCCGGGACAGGGACTATACAGAGCTCCTATAATTCACCCCTCCACTTT
CSAIIAGTGTIQSSYNSPLHF
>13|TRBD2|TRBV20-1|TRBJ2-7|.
TGCAGTGCGGGCGGACTAGCGGCCTACGAGCAGTACTTC
CSAGGLAAYEQYF
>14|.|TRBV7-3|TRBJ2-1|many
TGTGCCAGCAGCTTAGGCGGGACGAATAATGAGCAGTTCTTC
CASSLGGTNNEQFF
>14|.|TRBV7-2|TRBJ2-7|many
TGTGCCAGCAGCGGAGACAGATACTCCTACGAGCAGTACTTC
CASSGDRYSYEQYF
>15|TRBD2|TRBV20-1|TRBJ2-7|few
TGCAGTGCTAGGGACTCCCGGGACTACTTTTACGAGCAGTACTTC
CSARDSRDYFYEQYF
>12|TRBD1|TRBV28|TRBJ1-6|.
TGTGCCAGTACGACAGGGCAGTCACCCCTCCACTTT
CASTTGQSPLHF
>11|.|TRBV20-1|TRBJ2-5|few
TGCAGTGCTTACAACCAAGAGACCCAGTACTTC
CSAYNQETQYF
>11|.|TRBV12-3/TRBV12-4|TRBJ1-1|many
TGTGCCAGCAGGAGGGACGGTGAAGCTTTCTTT
CASRRDGEAFF
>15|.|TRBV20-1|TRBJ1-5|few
TGCAGTGCTAGGGCCGGGAGGGGTTGGAATCAGCCCCAGCATTTT
CSARAGRGWNQPQHF
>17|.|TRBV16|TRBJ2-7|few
TGTGCCAGCAGCCCCAAGGGTGGCAGGTCACTCTCCTACGAGCAGTACTTC
CASSPKGGRSLSYEQYF
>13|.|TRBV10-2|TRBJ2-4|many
TGCGCCAGCAGTGAATATACCAAAAACATTCAGTACTTC
CASSEYTKNIQYF
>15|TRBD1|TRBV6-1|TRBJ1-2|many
TGTGCCAGCAGTGAAAACAGGGGGCTCGATTCGGGCTACACCTTC
CASSENRGLDSGYTF
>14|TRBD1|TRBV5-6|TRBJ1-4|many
TGTGCCAGCAGCTCCGGGACAGGGTTGGAAAAACTGTTTTTT
CASSSGTGLEKLFF
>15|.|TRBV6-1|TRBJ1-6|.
TGTGCCAGCAGGACAGAAGGGGGGATTTGGTCACCCCTCCACTTT
CASRTEGGIWSPLHF
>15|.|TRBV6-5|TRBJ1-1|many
TGTGCCAGCAGTTACTTGCGCAGTGTGAACACTGAAGCTTTCTTT
CASSYLRSVNTEAFF